This passage covers 18 T cell receptor beta chains from one sample sequenced in a study of OX40 agonist ivuxolimab in advanced cancers. The repertoire was sequenced with immunoSEQ multiplex PCR; TCRdb's copy has only in-frame clones and lacks some. The sample records about 49,000 clones, 85% being singletons. Specimen: CD4+ or CD8+ T cells sorted from blood, collected in a trial of the OX40 agonist ivuxolimab. The receptors shown here come from an adult with an advanced solid tumor such as melanoma, head and neck, liver or kidney cancer.

This rearrangement joins TRBV6-1 to TRBJ1-1; TRBD1 is a possible D gene (5 bases). Trimming took 1 base from V and 5 from J, leaving 17 bases between them. Germline CDR1 reads MNHNS; CDR2 reads SASEGT. CDR3 size: 16 residues. Here the CDR3 reads CASSEGRQGLVTEAFF. Written as DNA, the CDR3 is TGTGCCAGCAGTGAAGGTCGCCAGGGCTTGGTGACTGAAGCTTTCTTT.

The chain couples TRBV6-4 to TRBJ2-3; 10 bases match TRBD2. This CDR3 spans 16 amino acids. The V gene's germline CDR1 is MRHNA and CDR2 SNTAGT. J was trimmed by 3 bases and V by 5 bases; bases with no gene match: 8. The CDR3 region is CASSRTSGGGTDTQYF. CDR3 nucleotide sequence: TGTGCCAGCAGTCGGACTAGCGGTGGGGGGACAGATACGCAGTATTTT.

This sequence joins TRBV28 and TRBJ2-7, with D unclear. The CDR3 is 14 amino acids. Germline V gene sequence: CDR1 MDHEN, CDR2 SYDVKM. Trimming cost V 3 bases and J 0 bases, with 9 bases left between them. CDR3 in amino acids: CASSFRASSYEQYV. DNA of the CDR3: TGTGCCAGCAGTTTCCGGGCTTCCTCCTACGAGCAGTACGTC.

CDR3 protein: CASSVAGDQETQYF. CDR3 nucleotides: TGTGCCAGCAGCGTAGCGGGGGACCAAGAGACCCAGTACTTC. The chain links TRBV9 to TRBJ2-5; TRBD2 is a possible D gene (6 bases). Germline V gene data show CDR1 as SGDLS and CDR2 as YYNGEE. CDR3 size: 14 residues. Trimming left V 0 bases short and J 0 bases short, with 6 bases between.

CDR3 nucleotides: TGTGCCAGCAGCTTCCAGCAAGATACGCAGTATTTT. Translating it yields CASSFQQDTQYF. V is TRBV5-6 and J is TRBJ2-3; D gene uncertain. CDR3 size: 12 residues. V shed 2 bases and J shed 5 bases, with 6 bases lying between them. Germline V gene sequence: CDR1 SGHDT, CDR2 YYEEEE.

V usage is TRBV19 and J usage is TRBJ2-7; maybe TRBD1 (6 bases). In germline, CDR1 is LNHDA, CDR2 SQIVND (reference sequence). The CDR3 contains 14 residues. Trimming shortened V by 4 bases and J by 1 base, and 11 bases separated the two germline ends. CDR3 amino acids: CASSKDSVSYEQYF. The CDR3 DNA is TGTGCCAGTAGTAAGGACAGCGTATCCTACGAGCAGTACTTC.

A few counts support this clone. This chain joins TRBV25-1 and TRBJ1-2; TRBD1 matches 7 bases. In germline, CDR1 is MGHDK, CDR2 SYGVNS. V dropped 7 bases and J dropped 6; count of bases not matched to a gene: 8. This CDR3 is built from 13 residues. In DNA form, the CDR3 reads TGTGCCAGCACCTCTGGACAGGTAGATGGCTACACCTTC. Its translation: CASTSGQVDGYTF.

V usage is TRBV27 and J usage is TRBJ1-5; D gene uncertain. The germline V gene has CDR1 MNHEY and CDR2 SMNVEV (reference sequence). The V end was cut by 6 bases, the J end by 4 bases, with 10 bases between. CDR3 length equals 13 residues. The CDR3 sequence is CASSSQQNQPQHF. CDR3 nucleotides: TGTGCCAGCAGCTCCCAGCAGAATCAGCCCCAGCATTTT.

The CDR3 coding sequence is TGTGCCAGCAGCCCCAGCCCTGGCACTGAAGCTTTCTTT. Translated, it gives CASSPSPGTEAFF. The chain has TRBV7-7 and TRBJ1-1; D is uncertain. The CDR3 length is 13 residues. From germline, CDR1 is SSHAT and CDR2 FNYEAQ (reference sequence). Between the trimmed V and J ends, which lost 5 bases and 4 bases, there was a span of 11 bases.

The gene calls are TRBV28 and TRBJ2-2; 7 nucleotides line up with TRBD1. With V trimmed by 8 bases and J by 3 bases, 9 bases remained unmatched. The CDR3 runs to 15 residues. Germline V gene data show CDR1 as MDHEN and CDR2 as SYDVKM. The CDR3 loop is CASGMTGRDTGELFF. CDR3 nucleotide sequence: TGTGCCAGCGGGATGACAGGGCGGGACACCGGGGAGCTGTTTTTT.

The CDR3 spells CASSPGQGAFNYGYTF. The DNA for the CDR3 is TGTGCCAGCAGCCCAGGCCAGGGGGCCTTCAACTATGGCTACACCTTC. The chain carries TRBV14 and TRBJ1-2, with TRBD1 identical over 8 bases. The length of the CDR3 is 16 residues. Germline values: CDR1 SGHDN, CDR2 FVKESK. Trimming took 4 bases from V and 2 from J; bases not matched to a gene: 9.

Ten or more counts support this clone. The rearrangement joins TRBV13 to TRBJ2-1; TRBD2 agrees at 12 bases. This CDR3 has 18 amino acids. Looked up from germline, CDR1 is PRHDT and CDR2 is FYEKMQ (reference sequence). V shed 5 bases, J shed 8 bases, and the junction held 16 bases outside the gene matches. The CDR3 DNA is TGTGCCAGCAGCCTGCCCCTGGGTCCTAGCGGGGGGGCACATGAGCAGTTCTTC. It translates to CASSLPLGPSGGAHEQFF.

This clone was seen once. The chain couples TRBV19 to TRBJ2-7; 11 bases are shared with TRBD1. Germline loops: CDR1 LNHDA, CDR2 SQIVND (reference sequence). The J segment lost 3 bases and the V segment lost 5 bases, leaving 3 bases of the junction unmatched. This CDR3 spans 14 amino acids. This CDR3 is CASSPGTGGYEQYV. The CDR3 bases are TGTGCCAGTAGTCCCGGGACAGGGGGCTACGAGCAGTACGTC.

V gene TRBV7-6 combines with J gene TRBJ2-7, with a weak D call TRBD2 (5 bases). V was shortened by 4 bases and J by 7 bases, with 20 bases between the two germline ends. This CDR3 region has 15 residues. The germline gives CDR1 SGHVS, CDR2 FNYEAQ. CDR3 sequence: CASSSGGWGSREQYV. DNA of the CDR3: TGTGCCAGCAGCTCAGGAGGCTGGGGATCGAGGGAGCAGTACGTC.

This chain joins TRBV7-7 and TRBJ2-5; tentative D call: TRBD1 (6 bases). Germline-derived CDR1 and CDR2 are SSHAT and FNYEAQ (reference sequence). The CDR3 is 14 amino acids. Trimming shortened V by 1 base and J by 4 bases, and 10 bases separated the two germline ends. The CDR3 nucleotides are TGTGCCAGCAGCTTAGATGCAGGGGCAGAGACCCAGTACTTC. Amino acids: CASSLDAGAETQYF.

V gene TRBV9 combines with J gene TRBJ2-1, with TRBD2 matching 11 bases. CDR3 length: 16 amino acids. CDR1 SGDLS and CDR2 YYNGEE come from the germline V gene. Trimming took 2 bases from V and 3 from J; bases not matched to a gene: 4. The CDR3, as DNA: TGTGCCAGCAGCGTGGATCTAGCGGGGGGCTACAATGAGCAGTTCTTC. Protein: CASSVDLAGGYNEQFF.

V usage is TRBV4-1 and J usage is TRBJ1-2; tentatively, D is TRBD1 (6 bases). V lost 6 bases and J lost 7, with 18 bases in between. Germline CDR1 reads MGHRA; CDR2 reads YSYEKL. This CDR3 spans 14 amino acids. CDR3 residues: CASSPKGVRAGYTF. Here the CDR3 DNA reads TGCGCCAGCAGTCCAAAGGGGGTAAGGGCTGGCTACACCTTC.

V and J are TRBV28 and TRBJ1-5; tentatively, D is TRBD1 (6 bases). There are 15 residues in the CDR3. Deletions cut 3 bases from V and 7 bases from J, with 16 bases between. Germline-derived CDR1 and CDR2 are MDHEN and SYDVKM. This chain's CDR3 is CASSFGAGEVQPQHF. For the CDR3, the DNA is TGTGCCAGCAGTTTCGGGGCAGGGGAGGTCCAGCCCCAGCATTTT.